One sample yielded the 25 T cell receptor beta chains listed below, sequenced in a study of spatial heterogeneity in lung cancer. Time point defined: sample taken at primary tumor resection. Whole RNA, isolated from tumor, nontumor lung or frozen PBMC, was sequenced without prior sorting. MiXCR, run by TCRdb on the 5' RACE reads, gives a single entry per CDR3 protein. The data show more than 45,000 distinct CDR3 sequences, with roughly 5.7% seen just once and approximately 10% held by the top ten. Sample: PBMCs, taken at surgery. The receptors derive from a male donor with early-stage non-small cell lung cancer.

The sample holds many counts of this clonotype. The CDR3 reads CASTVAGGGTGELFF. CDR3 DNA: TGTGCCAGCACAGTAGCGGGAGGCGGCACCGGGGAGCTGTTTTTT. The rearrangement uses TRBV6-1 and TRBJ2-2; 10 bases align to TRBD2. The CDR3 length is 15 residues. In germline, CDR1 is MNHNS, CDR2 SASEGT. Unmatched junction bases numbered 6, after V lost 7 bases and J lost 4 bases.

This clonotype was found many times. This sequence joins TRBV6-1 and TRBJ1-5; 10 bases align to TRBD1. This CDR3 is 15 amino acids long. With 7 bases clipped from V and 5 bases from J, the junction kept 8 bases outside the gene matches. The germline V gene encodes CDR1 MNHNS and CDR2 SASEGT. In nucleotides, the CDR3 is TGTGCCAGCAAGAAGGACAGGGGGGGGGATCAGCCCCAGCATTTT. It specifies CASKKDRGGDQPQHF.

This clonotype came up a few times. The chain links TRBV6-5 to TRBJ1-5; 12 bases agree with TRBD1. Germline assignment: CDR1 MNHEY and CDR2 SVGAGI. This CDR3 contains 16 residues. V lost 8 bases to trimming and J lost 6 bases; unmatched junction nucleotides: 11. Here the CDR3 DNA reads TGTGCCAGCTTAATCTCCGGGACAGGGGGCGTTCAGCCCCAGCATTTT. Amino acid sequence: CASLISGTGGVQPQHF.

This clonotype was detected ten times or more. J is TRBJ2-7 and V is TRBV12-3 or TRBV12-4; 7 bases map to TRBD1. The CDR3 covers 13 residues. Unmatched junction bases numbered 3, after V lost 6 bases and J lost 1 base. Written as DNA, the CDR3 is TGTGCCAGCAGGCGACAGGGTTCCTACGAGCAGTACTTC. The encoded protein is CASRRQGSYEQYF.

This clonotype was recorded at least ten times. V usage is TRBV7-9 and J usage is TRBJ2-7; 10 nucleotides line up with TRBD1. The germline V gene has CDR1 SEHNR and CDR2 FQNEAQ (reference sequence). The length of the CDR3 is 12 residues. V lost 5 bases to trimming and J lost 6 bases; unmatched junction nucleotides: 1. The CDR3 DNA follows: TGTGCCAGCAGCCGGACAGGGGGCGAGCAGTACTTC. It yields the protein CASSRTGGEQYF.

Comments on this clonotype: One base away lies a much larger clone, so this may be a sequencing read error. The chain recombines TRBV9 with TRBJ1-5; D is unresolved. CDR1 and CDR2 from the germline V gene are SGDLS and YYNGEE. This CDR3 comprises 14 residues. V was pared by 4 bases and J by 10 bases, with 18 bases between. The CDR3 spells CASSTRHGEGPQHF. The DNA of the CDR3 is TGTGCCAGCAGCACGAGACATGGGGAGGGTCCCCAGCATTTT.

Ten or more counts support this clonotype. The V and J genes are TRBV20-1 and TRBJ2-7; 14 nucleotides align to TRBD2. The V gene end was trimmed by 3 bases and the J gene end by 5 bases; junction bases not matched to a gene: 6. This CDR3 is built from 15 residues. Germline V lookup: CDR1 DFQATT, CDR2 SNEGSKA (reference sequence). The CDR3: CSASPGLAGENEQYF. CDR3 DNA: TGCAGTGCTAGCCCGGGACTAGCGGGAGAGAACGAGCAGTACTTC.

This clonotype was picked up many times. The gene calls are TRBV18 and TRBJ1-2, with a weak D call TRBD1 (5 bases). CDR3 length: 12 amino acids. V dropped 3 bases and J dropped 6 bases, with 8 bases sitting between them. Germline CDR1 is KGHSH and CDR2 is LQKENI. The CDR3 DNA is TGTGCCAGCTCACCTATGACAGATGGCTACACCTTC. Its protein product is CASSPMTDGYTF. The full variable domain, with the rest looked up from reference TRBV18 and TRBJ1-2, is NAGVMQNPRHLVRRRGQEARLRCSPMKGHSHVYWYRQLPEEGLKFMVYLQKENIIDESGMPKERFSAEFPKEGPSILRIQQVVRGDSAAYFCASSPMTDGYTFGSGTRLTVV.

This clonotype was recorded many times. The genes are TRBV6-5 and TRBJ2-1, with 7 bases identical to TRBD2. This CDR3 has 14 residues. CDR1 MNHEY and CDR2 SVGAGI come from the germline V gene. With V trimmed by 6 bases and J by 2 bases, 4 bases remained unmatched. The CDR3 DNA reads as TGTGCCAGCAGAGCGGGAAACGCCTACAATGAGCAGTTCTTC. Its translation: CASRAGNAYNEQFF.

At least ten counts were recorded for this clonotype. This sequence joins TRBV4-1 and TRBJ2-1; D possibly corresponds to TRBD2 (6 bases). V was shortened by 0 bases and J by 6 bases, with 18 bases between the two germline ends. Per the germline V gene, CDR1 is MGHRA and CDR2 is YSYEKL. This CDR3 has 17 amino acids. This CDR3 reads CASSQDLGLVGGNEQFF. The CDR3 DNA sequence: TGCGCCAGCAGCCAAGATCTTGGGCTCGTCGGGGGCAATGAGCAGTTCTTC.

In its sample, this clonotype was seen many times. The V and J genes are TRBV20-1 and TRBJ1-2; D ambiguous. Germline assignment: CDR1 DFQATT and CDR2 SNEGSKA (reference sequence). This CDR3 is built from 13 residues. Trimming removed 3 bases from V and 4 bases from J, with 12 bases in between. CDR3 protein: CSASSGEAYGYTF. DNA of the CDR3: TGCAGTGCTAGTTCTGGTGAAGCCTATGGCTACACCTTC.

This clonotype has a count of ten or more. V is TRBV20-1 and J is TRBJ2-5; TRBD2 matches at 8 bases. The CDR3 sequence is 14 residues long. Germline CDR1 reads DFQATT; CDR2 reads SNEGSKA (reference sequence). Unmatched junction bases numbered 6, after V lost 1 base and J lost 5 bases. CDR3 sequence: CSARGGSGMETQYF. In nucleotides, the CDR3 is TGCAGTGCTAGAGGGGGTAGCGGGATGGAGACCCAGTACTTC.

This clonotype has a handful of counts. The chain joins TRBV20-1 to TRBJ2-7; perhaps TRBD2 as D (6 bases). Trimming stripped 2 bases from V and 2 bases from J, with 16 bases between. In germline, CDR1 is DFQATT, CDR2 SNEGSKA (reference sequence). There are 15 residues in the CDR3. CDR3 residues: CSARPPRAGPYEQYF. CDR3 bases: TGCAGTGCTAGACCCCCCCGGGCGGGGCCCTACGAGCAGTACTTC.

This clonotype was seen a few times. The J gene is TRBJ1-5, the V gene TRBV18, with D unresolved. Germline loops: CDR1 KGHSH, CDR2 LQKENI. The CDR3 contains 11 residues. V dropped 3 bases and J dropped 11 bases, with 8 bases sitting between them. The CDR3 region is CASSPRKAQHF. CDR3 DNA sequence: TGTGCCAGCTCACCCAGAAAGGCCCAGCATTTT.

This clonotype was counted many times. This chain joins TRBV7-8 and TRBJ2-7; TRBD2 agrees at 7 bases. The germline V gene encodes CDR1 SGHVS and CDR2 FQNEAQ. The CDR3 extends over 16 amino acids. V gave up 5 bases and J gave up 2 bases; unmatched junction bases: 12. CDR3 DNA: TGTGCCAGCAGCCCCTACCGACTAGCATCCCCCTACGAGCAGTACTTC. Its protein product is CASSPYRLASPYEQYF.

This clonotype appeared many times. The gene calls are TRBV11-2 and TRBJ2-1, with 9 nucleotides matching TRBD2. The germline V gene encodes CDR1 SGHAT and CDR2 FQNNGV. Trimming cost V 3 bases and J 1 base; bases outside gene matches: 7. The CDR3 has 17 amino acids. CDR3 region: CASSFPREGGSYNEQFF. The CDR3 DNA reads TGTGCCAGCAGCTTCCCGCGGGAGGGCGGGTCCTACAATGAGCAGTTCTTC.

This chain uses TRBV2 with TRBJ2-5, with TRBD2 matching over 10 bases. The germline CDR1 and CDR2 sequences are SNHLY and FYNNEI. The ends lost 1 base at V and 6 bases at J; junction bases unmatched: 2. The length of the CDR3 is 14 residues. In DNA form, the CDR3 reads TGTGCCAGCAGTGAAGAAGCGGGAGGGAAGACCCAGTACTTC. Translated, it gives CASSEEAGGKTQYF.

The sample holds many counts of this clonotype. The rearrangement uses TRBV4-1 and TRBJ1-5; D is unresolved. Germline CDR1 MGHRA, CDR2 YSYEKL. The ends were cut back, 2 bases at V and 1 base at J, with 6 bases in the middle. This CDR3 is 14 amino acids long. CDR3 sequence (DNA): TGCGCCAGCAGCCAATGGGGAAGCAATCAGCCCCAGCATTTT. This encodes CASSQWGSNQPQHF.

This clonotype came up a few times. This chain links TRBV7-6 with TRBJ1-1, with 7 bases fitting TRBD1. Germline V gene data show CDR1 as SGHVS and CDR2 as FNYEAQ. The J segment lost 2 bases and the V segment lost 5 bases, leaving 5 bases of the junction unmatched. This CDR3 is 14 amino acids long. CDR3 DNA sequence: TGTGCCAGCAGCGAGGGACAGATAAACACTGAAGCTTTCTTT. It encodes CASSEGQINTEAFF.

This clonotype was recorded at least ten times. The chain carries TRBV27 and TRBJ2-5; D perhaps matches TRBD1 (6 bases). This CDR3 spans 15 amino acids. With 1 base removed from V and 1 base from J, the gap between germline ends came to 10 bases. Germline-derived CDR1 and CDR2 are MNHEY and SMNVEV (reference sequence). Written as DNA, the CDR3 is TGTGCCAGCAGTTTATTTGGGGGCCTCCAAGAGACCCAGTACTTC. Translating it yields CASSLFGGLQETQYF.

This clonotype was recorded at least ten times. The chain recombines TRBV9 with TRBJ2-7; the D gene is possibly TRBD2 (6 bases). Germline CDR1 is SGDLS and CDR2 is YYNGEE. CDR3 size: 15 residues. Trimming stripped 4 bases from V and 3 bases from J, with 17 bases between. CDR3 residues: CASSRDGRRGYEQYF. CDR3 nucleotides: TGTGCCAGCAGCCGGGACGGCCGGAGGGGCTACGAGCAGTACTTC. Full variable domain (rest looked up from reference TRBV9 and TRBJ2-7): DSGVTQTPKHLITATGQRVTLRCSPRSGDLSVYWYQQSLDQGLQFLIQYYNGEERAKGNILERFSAQQFPDLHSELNLSSLELGDSALYFCASSRDGRRGYEQYFGPGTRLTVT.

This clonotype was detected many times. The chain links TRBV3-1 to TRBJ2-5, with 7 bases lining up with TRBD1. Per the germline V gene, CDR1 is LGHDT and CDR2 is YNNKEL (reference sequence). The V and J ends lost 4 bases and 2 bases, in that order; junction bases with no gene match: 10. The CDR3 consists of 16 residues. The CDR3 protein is CASSPRGQVTQETQYF. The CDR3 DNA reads TGTGCCAGCAGCCCCCGAGGACAGGTGACGCAAGAGACCCAGTACTTC.

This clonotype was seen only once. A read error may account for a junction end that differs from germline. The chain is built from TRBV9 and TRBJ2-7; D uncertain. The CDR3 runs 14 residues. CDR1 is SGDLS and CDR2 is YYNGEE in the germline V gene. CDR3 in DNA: TGTGCCAGCAGCGTAGCTACGGAGACCTATGAGCAGTACTTC. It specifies CASSVATETYEQYF.

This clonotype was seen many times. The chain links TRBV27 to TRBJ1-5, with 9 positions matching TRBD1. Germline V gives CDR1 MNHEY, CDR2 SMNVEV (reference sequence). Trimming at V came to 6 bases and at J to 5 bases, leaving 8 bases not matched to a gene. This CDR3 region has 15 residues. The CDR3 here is CASRSGTGSHQPQHF. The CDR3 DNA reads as TGTGCCAGCAGGTCCGGGACAGGGTCCCATCAGCCCCAGCATTTT.

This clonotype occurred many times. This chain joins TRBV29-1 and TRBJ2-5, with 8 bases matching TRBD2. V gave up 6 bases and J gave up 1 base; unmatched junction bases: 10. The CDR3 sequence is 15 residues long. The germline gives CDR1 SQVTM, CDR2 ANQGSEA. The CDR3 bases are TGCAGCGTCCCTTCAGCTAGCGGGTTCCAAGAGACCCAGTACTTC. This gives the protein CSVPSASGFQETQYF. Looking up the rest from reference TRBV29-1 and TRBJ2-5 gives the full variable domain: SAVISQKPSRDICQRGTSLTIQCQVDSQVTMMFWYRQQPGQSLTLIATANQGSEATYESGFVIDKFPISRPNLTFSTLTVSNMSPEDSSIYLCSVPSASGFQETQYFGPGTRLLVL.